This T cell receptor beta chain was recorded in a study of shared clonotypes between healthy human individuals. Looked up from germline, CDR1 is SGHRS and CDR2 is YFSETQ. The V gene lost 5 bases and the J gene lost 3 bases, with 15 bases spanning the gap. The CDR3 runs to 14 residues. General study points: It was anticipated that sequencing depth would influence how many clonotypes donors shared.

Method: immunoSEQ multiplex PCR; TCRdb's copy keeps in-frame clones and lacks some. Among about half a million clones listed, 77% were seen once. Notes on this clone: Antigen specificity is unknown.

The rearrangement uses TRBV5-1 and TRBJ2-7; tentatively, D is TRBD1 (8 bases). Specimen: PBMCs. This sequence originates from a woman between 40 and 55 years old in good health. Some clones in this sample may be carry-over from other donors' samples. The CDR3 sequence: CASRLNRGGYEQYF. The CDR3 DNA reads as TGCGCCAGCAGACTTAACAGGGGGGGCTACGAGCAGTACTTC.